The clone carrying this TCR beta chain was seen a single time. The antigen is unknown. As for treatment: roughly 18 received Ad26.COV2.S at low or high dose, single or two shots; about 5 received placebo; per-sample allocation not given. Day 63 following the first vaccine or placebo injection was when the samples were taken. The vaccine antigen was prefusion-stabilized Wuhan SARS-CoV-2 spike. Clones were sequenced by immunoSEQ multiplex PCR, and TCRdb holds only the in-frame ones, with some missing. Among about 400,000 clones listed, approximately 92% were seen once. The sample comes from a study of Ad26.COV2.S vaccination and SARS-CoV-2 variants. Study-level background: Once, or twice with 56 days between doses, Ad26.COV2.S was given intramuscularly. Notes on the study in general: Non-spike TCR breadth did not differ much between vaccine and placebo recipients. Post-vaccination breadth of spike-specific CD8+ and CD4+ T cell responses was reportedly substantial.

The trim removed 1 base at V and 0 bases at J, leaving 4 bases unmatched. The CDR3 is made up of 19 amino acids. The germline V gene encodes CDR1 SGHTA and CDR2 FQGNSA. The V and J genes are TRBV7-2 and TRBJ2-1, with 15 nucleotides matching TRBD2. This TCR came from a person between 18 and 65 years old who received the Ad26.COV2.S COVID-19 vaccine or a placebo. The sample was peripheral blood, taken in a trial of Ad26.COV2.S vaccine versus placebo. CDR3 protein: CASSLGTSGGASSYNEQFF. In nucleotides, the CDR3 is TGTGCCAGCAGCTTAGGGACTAGCGGGGGGGCTAGCTCCTACAATGAGCAGTTCTTC.